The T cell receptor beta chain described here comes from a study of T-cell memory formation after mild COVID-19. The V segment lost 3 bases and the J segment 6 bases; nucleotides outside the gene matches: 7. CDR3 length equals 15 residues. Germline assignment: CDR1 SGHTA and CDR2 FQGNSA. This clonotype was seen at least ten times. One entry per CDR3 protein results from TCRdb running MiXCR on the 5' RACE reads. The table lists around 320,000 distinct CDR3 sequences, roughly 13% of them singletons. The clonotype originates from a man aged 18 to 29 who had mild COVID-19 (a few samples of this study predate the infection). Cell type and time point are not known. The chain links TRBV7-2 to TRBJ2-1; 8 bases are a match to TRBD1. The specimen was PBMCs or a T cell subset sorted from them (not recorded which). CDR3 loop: CASSFRDRTRNEQFF. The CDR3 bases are TGTGCCAGCAGCTTCCGGGACAGGACTCGCAATGAGCAGTTCTTC.